This T cell receptor beta chain was identified during a study of T cell repertoires in cytomegalovirus infection. Study-level background: Used in the study were CMV epitopes, some recently identified and HLA-C-restricted, others well-studied and HLA-B-restricted. The public TCR beta signatures pointed to both CMV infection and matching HLA type.

Regarding the study as a whole: CMV carriers with the relevant HLA were identified by cumulative public TCR beta family frequency. HLA-C-restricted CMV clonotypes gave the most frequent clonotype in two of eight donors.

MiXCR, run by TCRdb on the reads, gives a single entry per CDR3 protein. The sample lists roughly 920,000 distinct CDR3 sequences, 25% to 40% occurring once. Trimming shortened V by 0 bases and J by 3 bases, and 17 bases separated the two germline ends. Germline CDR1 is SGHVS and CDR2 is FQNEAQ. CDR3 length: 17 residues. This clonotype showed up just a few times. As yet, its antigen is unknown. The J gene is TRBJ1-2, the V gene TRBV7-8; tentative D call: TRBD1 (6 bases). Material: cultured CD8+ T cells from PBMCs, obtained from culture after CMV antigen stimulation. The receptor was isolated from a human donor in good health (CMV status not recorded). Some clones in this sample may be carry-over from other donors' samples. The CDR3 spells CASSLAPGHSLHYGYTF. The DNA for the CDR3 is TGTGCCAGCAGCTTAGCCCCGGGACATAGTTTACACTATGGCTACACCTTC.